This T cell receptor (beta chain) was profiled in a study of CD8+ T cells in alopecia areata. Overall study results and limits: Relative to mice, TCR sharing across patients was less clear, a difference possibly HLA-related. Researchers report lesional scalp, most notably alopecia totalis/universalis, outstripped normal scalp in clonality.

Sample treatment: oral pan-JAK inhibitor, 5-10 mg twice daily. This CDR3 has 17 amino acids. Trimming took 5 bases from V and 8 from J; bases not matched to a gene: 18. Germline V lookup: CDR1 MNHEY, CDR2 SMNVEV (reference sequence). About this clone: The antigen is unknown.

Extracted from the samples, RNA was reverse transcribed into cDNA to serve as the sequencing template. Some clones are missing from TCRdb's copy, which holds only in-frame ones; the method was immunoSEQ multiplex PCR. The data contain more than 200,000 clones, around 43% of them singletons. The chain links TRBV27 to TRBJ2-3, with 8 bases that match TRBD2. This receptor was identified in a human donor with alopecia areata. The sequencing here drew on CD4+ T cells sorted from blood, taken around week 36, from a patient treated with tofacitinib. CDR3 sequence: CASSLRPGLVPPSTQYF. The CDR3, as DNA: TGTGCCAGCAGTCTAAGGCCGGGACTAGTTCCACCCAGTACGCAGTATTTT.